The clone carrying this TCR beta chain appeared a few times. Its antigen is as yet unknown. Cultured CD4+ T cell DNA underwent sequencing with the Oncomine TCR Beta short-read assay. TCRdb analysed the PCR reads with MiXCR anew, one entry per CDR3 protein. This table holds 10,000 to 15,000 distinct CDR3 sequences, less than 75% found once. Germline V gene data show CDR1 as SGHTA and CDR2 as FQGNSA. V lost 1 base and J lost 2, with 8 bases in between. This CDR3 spans 14 amino acids. The sample is drawn from a study of vaccination and CD4 T cells after COVID-19. Whole-study context: In the control cultures, a CEFX pool, an HIV-1 Nef pool, or no peptide was supplied. Broader study findings: Investigators enrolled relatively few convalescent patients and included no early post-infection timepoints. A median of approximately 90% of reactive clones, in convalescent patients, became evident only post-vaccination.

The treatment is: approximately 11-day PBMC culture with coronavirus spike peptide pools or control peptides (ViraFEST assay). ViraFEST enlarged antigen-specific T cell populations with peptide pools and afterwards sequenced TCRs. The sequence was collected from a human donor who had recovered from COVID-19. The sequencing sample was made of CD4+ T cells from blood, cultured in vitro. The rearrangement uses TRBV7-2 and TRBJ1-2; D uncertain. The CDR3 coding sequence is TGTGCCAGCAGCTTAGAACGTAAAAACTATGGCTACACCTTC. This sequence encodes CASSLERKNYGYTF.